What follows are 18 T cell receptor beta chains derived from one specimen sequenced in a study of cytomegalovirus exposure and HLA in healthy donors. The data were produced by immunoSEQ multiplex PCR, yet TCRdb's version contains in-frame clones alone and is incomplete. Of 97,000 or so clones listed, less than 90% were seen once; the top ten hold approximately 6.3%. The sample comprised PBMCs. The source of these receptors is a man aged 18-30 years in good health and CMV-seropositive.

J is TRBJ2-2 and V is TRBV11-2, with 10 bases that match TRBD1. Per the germline V gene, CDR1 is SGHAT and CDR2 is FQNNGV. This CDR3 has 17 residues. Germline trimming cut 6 bases from V and 2 bases from J; bases unmatched to any gene: 9. The CDR3 coding sequence is TGTGCCAGCAGATCGACAGGGGGCAGAACAAACACCGGGGAGCTGTTTTTT. It codes for CASRSTGGRTNTGELFF. Looking up the rest from reference TRBV11-2 and TRBJ2-2 gives the full variable domain: EAGVAQSPRYKIIEKRQSVAFWCNPISGHATLYWYQQILGQGPKLLIQFQNNGVVDDSQLPKDRFSAERLKGVDSTLKIQPAKLEDSAVYLCASRSTGGRTNTGELFFGEGSRLTVL.

This clone was seen only once. This chain uses TRBV4-2 with TRBJ2-7; 8 bases fit TRBD1. From germline, CDR1 is LGHNA and CDR2 YNFKEQ. V lost 0 bases, J lost 3 bases, and 4 bases stayed unmatched. This CDR3 has 15 residues. The CDR3, as DNA: TGTGCCAGCAGCCAAGACGGGACAGGTTACTACGAGCAGTACTTC. This encodes CASSQDGTGYYEQYF.

The genes are TRBV29-1 and TRBJ2-1; 9 nucleotides align to TRBD2. Germline V gives CDR1 SQVTM, CDR2 ANQGSEA. V trimming: 0 bases; J trimming: 5 bases; junction bases outside the gene matches: 8. This CDR3 comprises 16 residues. The CDR3 coding sequence is TGCAGCGTTGAAGAGCCGCGACTAGCGGAGGACAATGAGCAGTTCTTC. Translation: CSVEEPRLAEDNEQFF.

This clone has more than one count but fewer than ten. The J gene is TRBJ2-1, the V gene TRBV11-3; TRBD1 matches at 12 bases. The CDR3 extends over 16 amino acids. Germline loops: CDR1 SGHNT, CDR2 YENEEA. V trimming: 4 bases; J trimming: 7 bases; junction bases outside the gene matches: 8. The CDR3 nucleotides read TGTGCCAGCAGCTATTTTGGGACAGGGGGCCTAAATGAGCAGTTCTTC. Its translation: CASSYFGTGGLNEQFF.

The chain links TRBV29-1 to TRBJ2-3; D gene uncertain. V was clipped by 2 bases and J by 2 bases, with 11 bases between them. The CDR3 spans 14 residues. Germline-derived CDR1 and CDR2 are SQVTM and ANQGSEA. The CDR3 loop reads CSVEPSDLTDTQYF. DNA for the CDR3: TGCAGCGTTGAACCGTCAGATCTCACAGATACGCAGTATTTT.

This sequence joins TRBV6-1 and TRBJ1-2; 9 bases line up with TRBD1. The junction had 3 bases not matched to a gene; V was cut back by 6 bases and J by 4 bases. CDR1 is MNHNS and CDR2 is SASEGT in the germline V gene. The CDR3 length is 13 residues. Here the CDR3 reads CASSVDRGYGYTF. The CDR3 DNA sequence: TGTGCCAGCAGCGTGGACAGGGGCTATGGCTACACCTTC.

The chain has TRBV7-9 and TRBJ1-4; possible D gene TRBD1, 6 bases. The CDR3 extends over 15 amino acids. The germline V and J ends were trimmed by 6 bases and 0 bases, with 11 bases remaining between them. The germline CDR1 and CDR2 sequences are SEHNR and FQNEAQ (reference sequence). CDR3 sequence: CASSKTGATNEKLFF. CDR3 in DNA: TGTGCCAGCAGTAAGACAGGTGCAACTAATGAAAAACTGTTTTTT.

This rearrangement joins TRBV6-1 to TRBJ2-7; 9 positions agree with TRBD1. V shed 2 bases and J 4 bases; nucleotides not matched to a gene: 6. This CDR3 comprises 15 residues. Germline CDR1 is MNHNS and CDR2 is SASEGT. CDR3 sequence: CASSEFLGQGYEQYF. As DNA, the CDR3 is TGTGCCAGCAGTGAATTCTTGGGACAGGGTTACGAGCAGTACTTC.

The rearrangement joins TRBV9 to TRBJ2-7; maybe TRBD2 (6 bases). The germline CDR1 and CDR2 sequences are SGDLS and YYNGEE. The CDR3 consists of 14 residues. V lost 0 bases to trimming and J lost 5 bases, with 12 bases between them. The chain's CDR3 is CASSVAGVGDEQYF. The CDR3 nucleotides are TGTGCCAGCAGCGTAGCGGGAGTGGGGGACGAGCAGTACTTC.

The rearrangement links TRBV6-5 to TRBJ2-7, with no clear D. The V gene's germline CDR1 is MNHEY and CDR2 SVGAGI. The CDR3 consists of 13 residues. The V end lost 2 bases, the J end lost 5 bases, and 10 bases lay between the germline ends. The CDR3 reads CASSYVFLHEQYF. The CDR3 DNA is TGTGCCAGCAGTTACGTCTTTCTCCACGAGCAGTACTTC.

The chain combines TRBV5-3 with TRBJ2-2; D is possibly TRBD2 (6 bases). TRBV5-3 is placed among ORFs of uncertain function. The CDR3 spans 14 residues. V was cut by 0 bases and J by 5 bases, with 8 bases left in between. CDR3 in DNA: TGTGCCAGAAGCTTGGGACTAGTGACCGGGGAGCTGTTTTTT. Its translation: CARSLGLVTGELFF.

The chain has TRBV10-2 and TRBJ2-7; maybe TRBD1 (6 bases). V lost 7 bases, J lost 3 bases, and 22 bases lay in between. CDR1 is WSHSY, CDR2 SAAADI, per germline. The CDR3 is 16 residues long. In DNA form, the CDR3 reads TGCGCCAGCACCGCCTTATCAGGGGTGGCAATCTACGAGCAGTACTTC. It encodes CASTALSGVAIYEQYF.

The chain carries TRBV4-2 and TRBJ2-3, with 11 bases aligning to TRBD2. Germline CDR1 and CDR2: LGHNA and YNFKEQ. Trimming took 5 bases from V and 1 from J; bases not matched to a gene: 8. The CDR3 is 17 residues long. The CDR3 nucleotides are TGTGCCAGCAGCAAATTAGCGGGGGGGCAGGGCACAGATACGCAGTATTTT. Protein product: CASSKLAGGQGTDTQYF.

This chain joins TRBV6-4 and TRBJ2-7; 7 bases agree with TRBD1. The trim removed 0 bases at V and 3 bases at J, leaving 5 bases unmatched. This CDR3 is 15 amino acids long. The germline V gene encodes CDR1 MRHNA and CDR2 SNTAGT. The CDR3 nucleotides read TGTGCCAGCAGTGACTCTGGGACAGTGGACTACGAGCAGTACTTC. Protein sequence: CASSDSGTVDYEQYF.

The V and J genes are TRBV6-5 and TRBJ2-3; possible D gene TRBD2, 6 bases. The CDR3 spans 12 residues. CDR1 and CDR2 (germline): MNHEY, SVGAGI. V dropped 2 bases and J dropped 10 bases, with 10 bases sitting between them. In DNA, the CDR3 is TGTGCCAGCAGTTACGGGACTTCCGCGCAGTATTTT. Protein sequence: CASSYGTSAQYF.

J is TRBJ1-6 and V is TRBV7-9; possible D gene TRBD1, 6 bases. V lost 5 bases to trimming and J lost 8 bases, with 13 bases between them. CDR3 size: 14 residues. Germline V gives CDR1 SEHNR, CDR2 FQNEAQ (reference sequence). CDR3 DNA sequence: TGTGCCAGCAGCCATGGACAGCTCCATTCACCCCTCCACTTT. Amino acids: CASSHGQLHSPLHF.

The V gene is TRBV7-2, the J gene TRBJ2-7; 11 nucleotides align to TRBD2. Looked up from germline, CDR1 is SGHTA and CDR2 is FQGNSA. With 1 base clipped from V and 2 bases from J, the junction kept 10 bases outside the gene matches. The length of the CDR3 is 18 residues. The DNA of the CDR3 is TGTGCCAGCAGCTTAGGGGCTAGCGGGAGGAGTTTGCCCTACGAGCAGTACTTC. This codes for CASSLGASGRSLPYEQYF. The full variable domain, its missing parts supplied by reference TRBV7-2 and TRBJ2-7, is GAGVSQSPSNKVTEKGKDVELRCDPISGHTALYWYRQSLGQGLEFLIYFQGNSAPDKSGLPSDRFSAERTGGSVSTLTIQRTQQEDSAVYLCASSLGASGRSLPYEQYFGPGTRLTVT.

The chain carries TRBV19 and TRBJ2-1; 8 bases match TRBD2. Trimming at V came to 4 bases and at J to 4 bases, leaving 9 bases not matched to a gene. Per germline, CDR1 LNHDA and CDR2 SQIVND (reference sequence). The CDR3 extends over 16 amino acids. CDR3 protein: CASSTYGGRLYNEQFF. The CDR3 region has the DNA TGTGCCAGTAGTACGTATGGCGGGAGGCTTTACAATGAGCAGTTCTTC.